This record covers a single T cell receptor (beta chain). The antigen remains unidentified. The sample originates from a study of T cell responses to AZD1222 COVID-19 vaccine. Study-wide results and limits: Clonal diversity was possibly underestimated, and white British individuals and females predominated among donors. Repertoire collection took place solely once the T cell response had peaked. Spike was spanned by vaccine-associated CD4 TCRs, with dominance at 160-218 and 743-854. Reportedly, close to half of spike-specific TCRs are directed against unmutated variant regions.

Produced via immunoSEQ multiplex PCR; TCRdb's table is partial and in-frame only. The sample records some 95,000 clones, approximately 90% being singletons. From germline, CDR1 is SGHTA and CDR2 FQGNSA. CDR3 length: 16 amino acids. V lost 5 bases and J lost 4; bases outside the gene matches: 9. This sample comprised peripheral blood, obtained 28 days after the second AZD1222 dose. The TCR was taken from an adult who received the AZD1222 COVID-19 vaccine. The V call is TRBV7-2, the J call TRBJ2-2, with 8 positions matching TRBD2. For the CDR3, the DNA is TGTGCCAGCAGCGAGGCGGTACTAGCGGTCACCGGGGAGCTGTTTTTT. Amino acid sequence: CASSEAVLAVTGELFF.